The present T cell receptor (beta chain) was sequenced within a study of blood T cell repertoires in COVID-19. V gave up 0 bases and J gave up 4 bases, with 5 bases separating them. In germline, CDR1 is SGHRS, CDR2 YFSETQ. CDR3 length equals 13 residues. The assay was immunoSEQ multiplex PCR, and TCRdb's table has in-frame clones only and misses some. The sample lists about 30,000 clones; around 87% were seen once. This rearrangement joins TRBV5-1 to TRBJ1-5; D is unresolved. This clonotype originated in a human donor in a cohort sampled during active COVID-19. The donor label of this sample is uncertain. The sample consisted of peripheral blood. The CDR3 region is CASSLERNQPQHF. The DNA for the CDR3 is TGCGCCAGCAGCTTGGAGCGGAATCAGCCCCAGCATTTT.